The 29 T cell receptor beta chains below all came from one sample that was sequenced in a study of glioma-infiltrating T cells after dendritic cell vaccination (dated by TCRdb to 2016 to 2017). Receptor libraries were prepared by the immunoSEQ multiplex PCR assay. Here the immuneACCESS table is served through TCRdb, limited to in-frame sequences with V and J called. Missing clones are a known gap in these copies; in checked studies unresolved V genes cover under half, and the rest lacks a known reason. The sample has about 82,000 clones on record, around 90% of them singletons. More than 3% of the sample is held by the ten biggest clonotypes. The sequences come from blood, collected before dendritic cell vaccination. Receptors were obtained from a human donor with glioblastoma.

V and J are TRBV5-1 and TRBJ1-3, with 11 positions matching TRBD1. CDR3 size: 18 residues. CDR1 and CDR2 (germline): SGHRS, YFSETQ. Trimming took 4 bases from V and 0 from J; bases not matched to a gene: 9. The CDR3 loop reads CASSPGGQGAHSGNTIYF. Here the CDR3 DNA reads TGCGCCAGCAGCCCTGGAGGACAGGGGGCTCACTCTGGAAACACCATATATTTT.

The V call is TRBV5-1, the J call TRBJ2-5, with TRBD1 matching 7 bases. CDR1 is SGHRS and CDR2 is YFSETQ in the germline V gene. This CDR3 region has 15 residues. The junction had 11 bases not matched to a gene; V was cut back by 4 bases and J by 5 bases. The CDR3 sequence: CASSRSTGLGETQYF. CDR3 coding DNA: TGCGCCAGCAGCCGCTCGACAGGGCTAGGGGAGACCCAGTACTTC.

This chain uses TRBV18 with TRBJ1-2, with D maybe TRBD1 (6 bases). Trimming stripped 2 bases from V and 6 bases from J, with 22 bases between. This CDR3 contains 17 residues. Germline values: CDR1 KGHSH, CDR2 LQKENI. CDR3 in amino acids: CASSPDTGWGLVDGYTF. CDR3 bases: TGTGCCAGCTCACCAGATACAGGGTGGGGATTAGTCGATGGCTACACCTTC.

The CDR3 spells CASSQWKNRLDRVYSGANVLTF. The CDR3 region has the DNA TGCGCCAGCAGTCAATGGAAAAATAGGCTGGACAGAGTTTACTCTGGGGCCAACGTCCTGACTTTC. The chain uses TRBV23-1 and TRBJ2-6, with D tentatively TRBD1 (6 bases). TRBV23-1 is an ORF, with its function uncertain. V shed 1 base and J shed 0 bases, with 25 bases lying between them. CDR3 length equals 22 residues.

The rearrangement joins TRBV29-1 to TRBJ1-2; 8 bases agree with TRBD1. The ends lost 3 bases at V and 1 base at J; junction bases unmatched: 10. This CDR3 has 16 amino acids. Germline V lookup: CDR1 SQVTM, CDR2 ANQGSEA. CDR3 sequence reads: CSVDTTPGGDNYGYTF. CDR3 in DNA: TGCAGCGTTGATACAACCCCAGGGGGCGATAACTATGGCTACACCTTC.

The chain recombines TRBV6-4 with TRBJ2-7, with 11 bases identical to TRBD2. The CDR3 loop spans 16 amino acids. V lost 0 bases and J lost 6; bases outside the gene matches: 7. Germline CDR1 MRHNA, CDR2 SNTAGT. The CDR3 spells CASSDSTSGAPSEQYF. DNA for the CDR3: TGTGCCAGCAGTGACTCGACTAGCGGGGCTCCTAGCGAGCAGTACTTC.

The V call is TRBV5-1, the J call TRBJ2-7; TRBD2 might be the D (6 bases). From germline, CDR1 is SGHRS and CDR2 YFSETQ. CDR3 length: 16 residues. Trimming removed 4 bases from V and 3 bases from J, with 20 bases in between. The CDR3 nucleotides read TGCGCCAGCAGCAGGGAGGCTCGGGCTAGCAACTACGAGCAGTACTTC. It is translated as CASSREARASNYEQYF.

This chain links TRBV4-2 with TRBJ2-1, with 9 nucleotides matching TRBD2. The CDR3 runs to 16 residues. Germline V CDR1 and CDR2: LGHNA, YNFKEQ. Trimming took 4 bases from V and 15 from J; bases not matched to a gene: 19. CDR3 in amino acids: CASSPAGLAGNDWWFF. The CDR3, as DNA: TGTGCCAGCAGCCCTGCGGGCCTAGCGGGAAACGATTGGTGGTTCTTC.

The V and J genes are TRBV18 and TRBJ2-7, with TRBD2 identical over 8 bases. The CDR3 consists of 14 residues. With V trimmed by 2 bases and J by 3 bases, 3 bases remained unmatched. Germline loops: CDR1 KGHSH, CDR2 LQKENI. The DNA for the CDR3 is TGTGCCAGCTCACCAATTAGCGGGGACTACGAGCAGTACTTC. It specifies CASSPISGDYEQYF. Based on the CDR3 plus reference TRBV18 and TRBJ2-7, the full variable domain is NAGVMQNPRHLVRRRGQEARLRCSPMKGHSHVYWYRQLPEEGLKFMVYLQKENIIDESGMPKERFSAEFPKEGPSILRIQQVVRGDSAAYFCASSPISGDYEQYFGPGTRLTVT.

This sequence joins TRBV6-1 and TRBJ1-2; 8 bases are a match to TRBD1. The CDR3 length is 15 residues. The germline CDR1 and CDR2 sequences are MNHNS and SASEGT. V shed 5 bases, J shed 3 bases, and the junction held 8 bases outside the gene matches. CDR3 DNA sequence: TGTGCCAGCAGTACAGGGGGGTTTGCGGACTATGGCTACACCTTC. It translates to CASSTGGFADYGYTF.

Only one count was recorded for this clone. J is TRBJ2-7 and V is TRBV6-1; 12 bases agree with TRBD1. Germline lookup yields CDR1 MNHNS and CDR2 SASEGT. Unmatched junction bases numbered 4, after V lost 10 bases and J lost 6 bases. This CDR3 contains 12 residues. CDR3 residues: CATGQGAGEQYF. CDR3 nucleotide sequence: TGTGCCACGGGACAGGGGGCAGGCGAGCAGTACTTC.

The V gene is TRBV14, the J gene TRBJ2-2; D is possibly TRBD2 (6 bases). Germline V gene lookup returns CDR1 SGHDN and CDR2 FVKESK. Between the trimmed V and J ends, which lost 1 base and 3 bases, there was a span of 12 bases. The CDR3 spans 16 residues. CDR3 region: CASSQVGREYTGELFF. The CDR3 DNA reads as TGTGCCAGCAGCCAAGTAGGTCGGGAGTACACCGGGGAGCTGTTTTTT.

This clone was recorded once. The J gene is TRBJ2-7, the V gene TRBV27; 7 bases match TRBD1. This CDR3 is built from 13 residues. Unmatched junction bases numbered 8, after V lost 6 bases and J lost 6 bases. Germline CDR1 reads MNHEY; CDR2 reads SMNVEV (reference sequence). The CDR3 sequence is CASRQQGWVEQYF. CDR3 nucleotide sequence: TGTGCCAGCAGACAACAGGGGTGGGTCGAGCAGTACTTC.

V is TRBV29-1 and J is TRBJ1-2; TRBD1 might be the D (5 bases). Germline loops: CDR1 SQVTM, CDR2 ANQGSEA. This CDR3 has 17 residues. V gave up 6 bases and J gave up 3 bases, with 26 bases separating them. CDR3 coding DNA: TGCAGCGTCGGGGGGGGAGGGGTGTCCAACGAGGACTATGGCTACACCTTC. This codes for CSVGGGGVSNEDYGYTF.

The rearrangement joins TRBV15 to TRBJ2-7, with 7 positions matching TRBD1. The V gene end was trimmed by 1 base and the J gene end by 6 bases; junction bases not matched to a gene: 3. CDR3 length: 13 residues. From germline, CDR1 is LNHNV and CDR2 YYDKDF (reference sequence). The CDR3 reads CATSRGSGGEQYF. CDR3 DNA sequence: TGTGCCACCAGCAGAGGATCAGGGGGCGAGCAGTACTTC.

J is TRBJ2-3 and V is TRBV11-2, with 11 bases aligning to TRBD2. Germline loops: CDR1 SGHAT, CDR2 FQNNGV. The V and J ends lost 5 bases and 7 bases, in that order; junction bases with no gene match: 8. This CDR3 region has 15 residues. The DNA for the CDR3 is TGTGCCAGCAGCCCTAGCGGGGGGCTGTCTTATACGCAGTATTTT. It encodes CASSPSGGLSYTQYF.

The J gene is TRBJ1-1, the V gene TRBV29-1; TRBD1 matches at 7 bases. V gave up 3 bases and J gave up 0 bases; unmatched junction bases: 19. Looked up from germline, CDR1 is SQVTM and CDR2 is ANQGSEA. CDR3 length: 19 amino acids. CDR3 amino acids: CSVESGLGTVAPVNTEAFF. CDR3 coding DNA: TGCAGCGTTGAGTCGGGTCTCGGGACAGTCGCACCAGTGAACACTGAAGCTTTCTTT.

The DNA of the CDR3 is TGTGCCAGCAGTGGTAATAGCGGAGGGACCCAGTACTTC. This gives the protein CASSGNSGGTQYF. The V gene is TRBV6-1, the J gene TRBJ2-5, with a possible D match to TRBD2 (6 bases). CDR1 MNHNS and CDR2 SASEGT come from the germline V gene. Trimming removed 4 bases from V and 7 bases from J, with 13 bases in between. The CDR3 totals 13 residues.

CDR3 coding DNA: TGCGCCAGCAGCGTGGGGAGCGGGGCCAGAACAGATACGCAGTATTTT. Protein product: CASSVGSGARTDTQYF. The rearrangement joins TRBV5-1 to TRBJ2-3; 7 nucleotides align to TRBD2. Germline lookup yields CDR1 SGHRS and CDR2 YFSETQ. With V trimmed by 4 bases and J by 3 bases, 11 bases remained unmatched. CDR3 size: 16 residues.

This clone was recorded only once. This chain links TRBV10-3 with TRBJ2-1, with 13 bases lining up with TRBD2. Germline trimming cut 5 bases from V and 4 bases from J; bases unmatched to any gene: 17. The CDR3 has 20 residues. Germline assignment: CDR1 ENHRY and CDR2 SYGVKD. CDR3 protein: CAISKNGWTSGGKSYNEQFF. The CDR3 DNA reads as TGTGCCATCAGTAAAAACGGATGGACTAGCGGGGGAAAAAGTTACAATGAGCAGTTCTTC.

This chain uses TRBV10-3 with TRBJ2-5; 7 nucleotides match TRBD1. TRBJ2-7 explains the end of the DNA better; the J call may be wrong. Germline-derived CDR1 and CDR2 are ENHRY and SYGVKD. CDR3 length: 14 residues. Here the CDR3 reads CAIRRGTDPSEQYF. The CDR3 DNA is TGTGCCATCAGGAGGGGGACAGACCCTTCCGAGCAGTACTTC.

This clone was counted once. The chain joins TRBV6-1 to TRBJ1-1; no firm D call. V was trimmed by 9 bases and J by 0 bases, leaving 8 bases between them. Germline CDR1 MNHNS, CDR2 SASEGT. This CDR3 spans 12 amino acids. The CDR3 nucleotides read TGTGCCAGTGCGATTGTGAACACTGAAGCTTTCTTT. Its protein product is CASAIVNTEAFF.

J is TRBJ1-3 and V is TRBV11-2; D is possibly TRBD1 (5 bases). The ends were cut back, 5 bases at V and 0 bases at J, with 17 bases in the middle. The CDR3 extends over 17 amino acids. Germline CDR1 reads SGHAT; CDR2 reads FQNNGV. The CDR3 nucleotides are TGTGCCAGCAGCCGTGCCGCCTGGGGGGACTCTGGAAACACCATATATTTT. Translated, it gives CASSRAAWGDSGNTIYF.

The V and J genes are TRBV6-5 and TRBJ1-5, with 7 bases fitting TRBD1. V was pared by 8 bases and J by 2 bases, with 9 bases of the junction left unmatched. The CDR3 has 15 residues. The V gene's germline CDR1 is MNHEY and CDR2 SVGAGI. The CDR3 is CASSLDRVGNQPQHF. DNA of the CDR3: TGTGCCAGCTCCTTAGACAGGGTGGGCAATCAGCCCCAGCATTTT.

The rearrangement uses TRBV7-3 and TRBJ1-1; no clear D gene. The CDR3 has 13 residues. From germline, CDR1 is SGHTA and CDR2 FQGTGA. Trimming pared 0 bases from V and 4 bases from J, leaving 6 bases between. In nucleotides, the CDR3 is TGTGCCAGCAGCTTAACGACGGGCACTGAAGCTTTCTTT. It is translated as CASSLTTGTEAFF.

The V call is TRBV6-1, the J call TRBJ2-3; 9 nucleotides line up with TRBD2. V lost 7 bases, J lost 6 bases, and 5 bases stayed unmatched. CDR1 is MNHNS and CDR2 is SASEGT in the germline V gene. The length of the CDR3 is 13 residues. The CDR3 DNA sequence: TGTGCCAGCATATCTAGCGGGATGGATACGCAGTATTTT. It is translated as CASISSGMDTQYF.

CDR3 amino acids: CASSLASGDTGELFF. CDR3 in DNA: TGCGCCAGCAGCTTGGCTAGCGGGGATACCGGGGAGCTGTTTTTT. The rearrangement joins TRBV5-1 to TRBJ2-2, with 9 bases lining up with TRBD2. Germline CDR1 reads SGHRS; CDR2 reads YFSETQ. V trimming: 0 bases; J trimming: 5 bases; junction bases outside the gene matches: 2. This CDR3 contains 15 residues.

As regards this clone: A read error may produce the germline difference seen at one junction end. This rearrangement joins TRBV11-2 to TRBJ2-5; no reliable D call. Germline CDR1 and CDR2: SGHAT and FQNNGV. The CDR3 sequence is 15 residues long. CDR3 residues: CASSLIDGDQETQYF. CDR3 DNA sequence: TGTGCCAGCAGCCTAATAGACGGAGACCAGGAGACCCAGTACTTC.

The chain uses TRBV5-5 and TRBJ1-1, with D perhaps matching TRBD1 (6 bases). Germline V CDR1 and CDR2: SGHKS, YYEKEE (reference sequence). This CDR3 comprises 15 residues. The V gene lost 4 bases and the J gene lost 1 base, with 14 bases spanning the gap. The CDR3 region is CASSHLQGSNTEAFF. The DNA for the CDR3 is TGTGCCAGCAGCCACCTTCAGGGGTCGAACACTGAAGCTTTCTTT.